This TCR beta chain came from a study of blood T cells in healthy people across ages. PCR was performed a second time for 7 to 11 cycles using a sample-barcoded 5' primer and a J-beta primer mix. TCRdb analysed the 5' RACE reads with MiXCR anew, one entry per CDR3 protein. The sample holds roughly 1,800,000 distinct CDR3 sequences, around half seen once. Germline lookup yields CDR1 SQVTM and CDR2 ANQGSEA. The ends were cut back, 2 bases at V and 1 base at J, with 8 bases in the middle. The CDR3 is 13 residues long. The J gene is TRBJ2-5, the V gene TRBV29-1; either TRBD1 or TRBD2 may fit D (5 bases each). The sequence was obtained from a woman aged 35 to 49 in good health. Sample: blood. The CDR3 sequence: CSVEIGTQETQYF. The CDR3, as DNA: TGCAGCGTTGAAATCGGGACCCAAGAGACCCAGTACTTC.